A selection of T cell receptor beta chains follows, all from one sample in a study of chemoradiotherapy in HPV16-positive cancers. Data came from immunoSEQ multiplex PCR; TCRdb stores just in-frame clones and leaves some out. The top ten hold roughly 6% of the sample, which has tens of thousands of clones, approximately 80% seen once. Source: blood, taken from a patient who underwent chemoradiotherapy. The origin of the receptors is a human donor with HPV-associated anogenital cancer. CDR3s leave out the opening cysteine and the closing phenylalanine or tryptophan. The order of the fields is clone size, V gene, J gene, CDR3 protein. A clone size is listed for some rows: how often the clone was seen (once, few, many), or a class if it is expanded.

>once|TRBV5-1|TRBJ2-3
ASSWGGRSMSYPSTDTQY
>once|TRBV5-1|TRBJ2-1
ASSFLAGASYNEQF
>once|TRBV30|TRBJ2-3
AWSLGADTQY
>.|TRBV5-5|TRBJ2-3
ASSSGGGFGTDTQY
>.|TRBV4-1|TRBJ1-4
ASSQGGQVNEKLF
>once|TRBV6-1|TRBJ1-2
ASSETPGRGYGYT
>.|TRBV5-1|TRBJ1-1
ASSRAPTGKETEAF
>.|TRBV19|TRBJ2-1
ASSKGGYGEQF
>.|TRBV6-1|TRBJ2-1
ASLVGAGPRNEQF
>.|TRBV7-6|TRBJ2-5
ASSVPGTSTETQY
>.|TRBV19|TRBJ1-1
ASTLGDRGWATEAF
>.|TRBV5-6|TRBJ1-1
ASSLGLLGQGNTEAF
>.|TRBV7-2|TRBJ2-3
ASSLARTGSDTQY
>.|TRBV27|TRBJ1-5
ASGQDSNQPQH
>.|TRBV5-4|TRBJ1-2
ASSPGQVKSSGYT
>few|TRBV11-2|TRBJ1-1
ASSQSRQGAAF
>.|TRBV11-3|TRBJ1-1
ASSPDLGSTEAF
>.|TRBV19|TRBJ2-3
ASSIAGGYPDTQY
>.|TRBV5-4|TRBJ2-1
ASSGTSGGTYNEQF
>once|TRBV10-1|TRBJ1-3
ASSDPGTGWENTIY
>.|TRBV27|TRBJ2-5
ASSLSYRGETQY
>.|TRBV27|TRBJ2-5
ASRNQGGQTQY
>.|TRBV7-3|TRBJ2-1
ASSTEPMGRHNEQF
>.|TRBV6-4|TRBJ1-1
ASRVSDSSEAF
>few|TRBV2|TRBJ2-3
ASSLEPTDTQY
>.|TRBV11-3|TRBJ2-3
ASSLGQGRTDTQY
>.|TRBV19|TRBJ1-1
ASSIGNNKAF
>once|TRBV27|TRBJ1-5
ASGYSNQPQH
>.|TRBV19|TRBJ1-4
ASSPPTGGISNEKLF
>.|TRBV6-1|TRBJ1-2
ASSEVQGDYGYT
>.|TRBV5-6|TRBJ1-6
ASSPVGDRVNSPLH
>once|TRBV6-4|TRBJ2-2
ASSEFGGKNTGELF
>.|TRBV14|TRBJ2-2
ASSPPGLAGGTGELF
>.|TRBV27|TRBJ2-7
ASSLSVGGGTGSYEQY
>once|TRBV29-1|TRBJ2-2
SGTGLAAGELF
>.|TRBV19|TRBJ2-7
ASSMTGGSRYEQY
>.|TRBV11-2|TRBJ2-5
ASSLQETQY
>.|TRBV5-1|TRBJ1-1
ASSLEGADGTEAF
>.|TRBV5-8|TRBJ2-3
ASSSGTVSTDTQY
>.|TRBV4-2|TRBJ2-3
ASSQDAGRTDTQY
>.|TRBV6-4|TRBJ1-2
ASSLELGDYGYT
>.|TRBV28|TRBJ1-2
ASSLGGGNYGYT